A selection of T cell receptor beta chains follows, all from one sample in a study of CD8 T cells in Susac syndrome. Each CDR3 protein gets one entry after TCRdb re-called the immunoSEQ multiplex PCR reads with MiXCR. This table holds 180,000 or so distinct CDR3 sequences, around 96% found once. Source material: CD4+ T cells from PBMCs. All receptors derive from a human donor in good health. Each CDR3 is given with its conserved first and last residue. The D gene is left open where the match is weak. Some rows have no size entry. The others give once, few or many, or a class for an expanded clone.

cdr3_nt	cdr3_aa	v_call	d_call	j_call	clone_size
TGTGCCAGCACGGATGGCGGGGTGGAGACCCAGTACTTC	CASTDGGVETQYF	TRBV6-2/TRBV6-3	NA	TRBJ2-5	once
TGCAGCGTTGAAGATTCACCGGAGAACTATGGCTACACCTTC	CSVEDSPENYGYTF	TRBV29-1	NA	TRBJ1-2	NA
TGCAGTGCTATGACAGGGCAAGAGACCCAGTACTTC	CSAMTGQETQYF	TRBV20-1	TRBD1	TRBJ2-5	NA
TGTGCCAGCAGTGGAGGTAGTAACGAGCAGTACTTC	CASSGGSNEQYF	TRBV25-1	NA	TRBJ2-7	NA
TGTGCCACCAGTGCCCCGACCTCCTACAATGAGCAGTTCTTC	CATSAPTSYNEQFF	TRBV24-1	NA	TRBJ2-1	NA
TGTGCCTGGAGTCCCGGGACAGGCCTTGGGGAGCAGTACTTC	CAWSPGTGLGEQYF	TRBV30	TRBD1	TRBJ2-7	once
TGTGCCAGCAGAGCTTCCAGGGACCAAGAGACCCAGTACTTC	CASRASRDQETQYF	TRBV7-2	NA	TRBJ2-5	few
TGTGCCAGTAGCGACTCAGGGGGCTACGAGCAGTACTTC	CASSDSGGYEQYF	TRBV19	TRBD1	TRBJ2-7	NA
TGTGCCAGCGGGTTGAGGTTGGAGCAGTACTTC	CASGLRLEQYF	TRBV28	NA	TRBJ2-7	NA
TGTGCCAGCAGCTTACAGGGACTCTCCTACGAGCAGTACTTC	CASSLQGLSYEQYF	TRBV7-9	NA	TRBJ2-7	NA
TGTGCCACCAGACGCACACAGGGTAGTAGACAGTTCTTC	CATRRTQGSRQFF	TRBV24-1	NA	TRBJ2-1	NA
TGTGCCAGCAGCGTAACTAGCGAGCCCTACGAGCAGTACTTC	CASSVTSEPYEQYF	TRBV9	TRBD2	TRBJ2-7	NA
TGTGCCAGCAGCGACGACAGGGACCTCTACGAGCAGTACTTC	CASSDDRDLYEQYF	TRBV7-2	TRBD1	TRBJ2-7	NA
TGTGCCAGCAGTCGGTTCGGGGAGTTAAATGAAGCTTTCTTT	CASSRFGELNEAFF	TRBV27	NA	TRBJ1-1	NA
TGTGCCAGCAGCCAGCCGAGAGGGTTGCAAGAGACCCAGTACTTC	CASSQPRGLQETQYF	TRBV14	NA	TRBJ2-5	once
TGTGCCTGGAGTGTAACTCTGGCGAACACTGAAGCTTTCTTT	CAWSVTLANTEAFF	TRBV30	NA	TRBJ1-1	NA
TGCAGCGTCCAGATCAGCAATGGAAACACCATATATTTT	CSVQISNGNTIYF	TRBV29-1	NA	TRBJ1-3	NA
TGTGCCAGTAGATGGGACAATGAGCAGTTCTTC	CASRWDNEQFF	TRBV19	NA	TRBJ2-1	NA
TGTGCCAGCAGCCGACTAGGAAAAACCTACGAGCAGTACTTC	CASSRLGKTYEQYF	TRBV13	NA	TRBJ2-7	once
TGCAGTGCTAGAGATAGGAAGCGCACTCCCTACAATGAGCAGTTCTTC	CSARDRKRTPYNEQFF	TRBV20-1	NA	TRBJ2-1	NA
TGCAGCGTTGGTGAAGAGACCCAGTACTTC	CSVGEETQYF	TRBV29-1	NA	TRBJ2-5	few
TGTGCCAGCAGCTTGGTTAGCGCACACCCACAAGAGACCCAGTACTTC	CASSLVSAHPQETQYF	TRBV7-2	NA	TRBJ2-5	NA
TGCAGTGCAACTGTAACAGGGAGCAATCAGCCCCAGCATTTT	CSATVTGSNQPQHF	TRBV20-1	NA	TRBJ1-5	NA
TGCAGCGTTGATCCTAGCGGACCACAAGAGACCCAGTACTTC	CSVDPSGPQETQYF	TRBV29-1	TRBD2	TRBJ2-5	NA
TGCAGTGCGTGGACTAGCGGGAGTAACGAGCAGTACTTC	CSAWTSGSNEQYF	TRBV20-1	TRBD2	TRBJ2-7	NA
TGTGCCAGCAGCCAACCCTCGAAGCGGGAGGGTTTTGCGCAGTTCTTC	CASSQPSKREGFAQFF	TRBV9	TRBD2	TRBJ2-1	NA
TGTGCCAGCAGTCGTATAAGCTCCTACGAGCAGTACTTC	CASSRISSYEQYF	TRBV27	NA	TRBJ2-7	NA
TGTGCCACCAGCAGATCCATTAGCGGGAGGGCCTCTGAGACCCAGTACTTC	CATSRSISGRASETQYF	TRBV15	TRBD2	TRBJ2-5	NA
TGTGCCAGTACCCGGGCCCTTATGGGTGAAAAACTGTTTTTT	CASTRALMGEKLFF	TRBV19	NA	TRBJ1-4	NA
TGTGCCAGCAGTCGCCAGCGGGTACTAGGCACAGATACGCAGTATTTT	CASSRQRVLGTDTQYF	TRBV7-9	NA	TRBJ2-3	NA
TGCAGTGCTAGTCTAACGGGAGGGGATCAGTACTTC	CSASLTGGDQYF	TRBV20-1	TRBD2	TRBJ2-7	NA
TGTGCCAGCAGTCCGTCGTATCAAGTCCAAGAGACCCAGTACTTC	CASSPSYQVQETQYF	TRBV27	NA	TRBJ2-5	NA
TGCAGTGCTACTGAAGATACGCAGTATTTT	CSATEDTQYF	TRBV20-1	NA	TRBJ2-3	few
TGTGCCAGCCGGGCGGGGACAGGGAATCACGAGCAGTACTTC	CASRAGTGNHEQYF	TRBV2	TRBD1	TRBJ2-7	NA
TGCAGTGCTAGAGGTACCCCGGGACTAGCGGGAGTATCCTACAATGAGCAGTTCTTC	CSARGTPGLAGVSYNEQFF	TRBV20-1	TRBD2	TRBJ2-1	NA
TGTGCCAGCAGCCCCGCGGCACAGGGGGTCCAAGAGACCCAGTACTTC	CASSPAAQGVQETQYF	TRBV7-2	TRBD1	TRBJ2-5	NA
TGTGCCAGCAGCTTAGGACTAGCGTTCGATACGCAGTATTTT	CASSLGLAFDTQYF	TRBV7-2	TRBD2	TRBJ2-3	NA
TGTGCCAGCAGCGTCAGGGGGGACAGGGGCTACAATGAGCAGTTCTTC	CASSVRGDRGYNEQFF	TRBV9	TRBD1	TRBJ2-1	NA
TGCAGTGCTAGAGATCTAGGACAGGCTACCTACGAGCAGTACTTC	CSARDLGQATYEQYF	TRBV20-1	TRBD1	TRBJ2-7	NA
TGCAGTGCCAAGACCCGGATCAACGAGCAGTACTTC	CSAKTRINEQYF	TRBV20-1	NA	TRBJ2-7	NA
TGTGCCAGCAGCTTGGCTAGCGGGAGGTCTACAGATACGCAGTATTTT	CASSLASGRSTDTQYF	TRBV5-4	TRBD2	TRBJ2-3	NA
TGTGCCAGCCGCCGGACGGGCACTGAAGCTTTCTTT	CASRRTGTEAFF	TRBV6-5	NA	TRBJ1-1	NA
TGTGCCAGCTCAACGGCTTCCTCCTACGAGCAGTACTTC	CASSTASSYEQYF	TRBV18	NA	TRBJ2-7	NA
TGCAGCGTTACCGGACTAGCCTACAATGAGCAGTTCTTC	CSVTGLAYNEQFF	TRBV29-1	TRBD2	TRBJ2-1	NA
TGTGCCAGCAGTCTATTAAGCACAGATACGCAGTATTTT	CASSLLSTDTQYF	TRBV27	NA	TRBJ2-3	NA
TGTGCCAGCAGACCTGGACAGGGGGCGGCCTATGGCTACACCTTC	CASRPGQGAAYGYTF	TRBV12-3/TRBV12-4	TRBD1	TRBJ1-2	once
TGTGCCTGGAGCGGACAGGTCTATCAGCCCCAGCATTTT	CAWSGQVYQPQHF	TRBV30	TRBD1	TRBJ1-5	NA
TGTGCCAGCTCAGCCCTAACCCTTGGTGGTGGCTACACCTTC	CASSALTLGGGYTF	TRBV18	NA	TRBJ1-2	NA
TGTGCCAGCAGTTATTTTGACGGACCAGCGCGGCAGTACTTC	CASSYFDGPARQYF	TRBV25-1	NA	TRBJ2-7	NA
TGTGCCAGCAGCCCCCCCACCGGGGAAACCGGGGAGCTGTTTTTT	CASSPPTGETGELFF	TRBV9	NA	TRBJ2-2	NA
TGTGCCAGCAGCTTAATGACAGTTGAGGATGAGCAGTTCTTC	CASSLMTVEDEQFF	TRBV7-3	NA	TRBJ2-1	NA
TGTGCCAGCAGCCCACTCGAGGGGGATACGCAGTATTTT	CASSPLEGDTQYF	TRBV14	NA	TRBJ2-3	NA
TGTGCCAGCACCAGTACAGGGGACACCGGGGAGCTGTTTTTT	CASTSTGDTGELFF	TRBV6-2/TRBV6-3	TRBD1	TRBJ2-2	NA
TGCAGTGCGAAGACCCGGGCAGGGCCAGATACGCAGTATTTT	CSAKTRAGPDTQYF	TRBV20-1	NA	TRBJ2-3	NA
TGTGCCAGTAACCCGAGCGGGAGGACTTACAATGAGCAGTTCTTC	CASNPSGRTYNEQFF	TRBV19	TRBD2	TRBJ2-1	NA
TGCAGTGCTAGAGATCTCGGACTAGCGGGCGGCACAGATACGCAGTATTTT	CSARDLGLAGGTDTQYF	TRBV20-1	TRBD2	TRBJ2-3	NA